The 11 T cell receptor beta chains listed next were all sequenced from one sample in a study of T cell changes during pregnancy in multiple sclerosis. Method: immunoSEQ multiplex PCR; TCRdb's copy keeps in-frame clones and lacks some. Of approximately 100,000 clones in the sample, around nine tenths are singletons; the top ten hold 1% to 1.5%. Material: peripheral blood, obtained in the second trimester of pregnancy. The receptors derive from a female donor with multiple sclerosis, enrolled in a pregnancy study.

This rearrangement joins TRBV19 to TRBJ1-1; 7 bases align to TRBD1. This CDR3 has 13 residues. Germline V gene lookup returns CDR1 LNHDA and CDR2 SQIVND (reference sequence). V trimming: 8 bases; J trimming: 8 bases; junction bases outside the gene matches: 11. The chain's CDR3 is CASAHRDSSEAFF. CDR3 nucleotides: TGTGCCAGTGCACACCGGGACAGCTCCGAAGCTTTCTTT. Full variable domain (missing parts from reference TRBV19 and TRBJ1-1): DGGITQSPKYLFRKEGQNVTLSCEQNLNHDAMYWYRQDPGQGLRLIYYSQIVNDFQKGDIAEGYSVSREKKESFPLTVTSAQKNPTAFYLCASAHRDSSEAFFGQGTRLTVV.

The chain couples TRBV11-1 to TRBJ2-5, with TRBD1 matching 8 bases. V shed 4 bases, J shed 4 bases, and the junction held 5 bases outside the gene matches. This CDR3 comprises 14 residues. Germline values: CDR1 SGHAT, CDR2 FQDESV (reference sequence). This chain's CDR3 is CASSSRTGRETQYF. In nucleotides, the CDR3 is TGTGCCAGCAGCTCGCGGACAGGGAGAGAGACCCAGTACTTC.

The chain is built from TRBV15 and TRBJ2-1; 16 bases agree with TRBD2. With V trimmed by 5 bases and J by 0 bases, 10 bases remained unmatched. From germline, CDR1 is LNHNV and CDR2 YYDKDF (reference sequence). This CDR3 has 20 residues. The DNA of the CDR3 is TGTGCCACCAGCGGGGGACAGGGGACTAGCGGGAGGGACTCCTACAATGAGCAGTTCTTC. Protein product: CATSGGQGTSGRDSYNEQFF.

This clone has just one count. The CDR3 loop reads CASSESRRQGSNQPQHF. In DNA, the CDR3 is TGTGCCAGCAGTGAATCCCGTCGACAGGGAAGCAATCAGCCCCAGCATTTT. This chain uses TRBV6-1 with TRBJ1-5; 7 bases line up with TRBD1. This CDR3 comprises 17 residues. The trim removed 2 bases at V and 1 base at J, leaving 8 bases unmatched. The germline CDR1 and CDR2 sequences are MNHNS and SASEGT.

V gene TRBV7-9 combines with J gene TRBJ2-1; 12 positions match TRBD2. In germline, CDR1 is SEHNR, CDR2 FQNEAQ (reference sequence). The trim removed 5 bases at V and 8 bases at J, leaving 1 base unmatched. The CDR3 contains 13 residues. In DNA form, the CDR3 reads TGTGCCAGCAGCCGACTAGCGGGGGATGAGCAGTTCTTC. Translation: CASSRLAGDEQFF. Full variable domain (rest looked up from reference TRBV7-9 and TRBJ2-1): DTGVSQNPRHKITKRGQNVTFRCDPISEHNRLYWYRQTLGQGPEFLTYFQNEAQLEKSRLLSDRFSAERPKGSFSTLEIQRTEQGDSAMYLCASSRLAGDEQFFGPGTRLTVL.

This rearrangement joins TRBV7-6 to TRBJ1-2; D may be TRBD1 (6 bases). The CDR3 loop spans 14 amino acids. The germline V and J ends were trimmed by 1 base and 7 bases, with 13 bases remaining between them. Germline V gene data show CDR1 as SGHVS and CDR2 as FNYEAQ. In DNA, the CDR3 is TGTGCCAGCAGCTTAGAGTTCCCAGGGGTTGGCTACACCTTC. Translation: CASSLEFPGVGYTF.

The chain carries TRBV19 and TRBJ1-2; 10 bases are a match to TRBD1. The germline gives CDR1 LNHDA, CDR2 SQIVND (reference sequence). The CDR3 is 16 amino acids. V trimming: 6 bases; J trimming: 5 bases; junction bases outside the gene matches: 12. This CDR3 is CASSKTGGKGGYGYTF. CDR3 coding DNA: TGTGCCAGTAGCAAGACAGGGGGCAAAGGAGGATATGGCTACACCTTC.

The chain joins TRBV9 to TRBJ1-3, with 8 positions matching TRBD1. The CDR3 consists of 16 residues. V lost 3 bases and J lost 4; bases outside the gene matches: 9. CDR1 is SGDLS, CDR2 YYNGEE, per germline. CDR3 nucleotide sequence: TGTGCCAGCAGCGCGGGACAGGCAGCTGGAGGAAACACCATATATTTT. Its protein is CASSAGQAAGGNTIYF.

The table lists this clone with a count of one. V usage is TRBV7-9 and J usage is TRBJ1-2; TRBD1 matches at 7 bases. Per the germline V gene, CDR1 is SEHNR and CDR2 is FQNEAQ (reference sequence). CDR3 length equals 15 residues. Trimming took 1 base from V and 6 from J; bases not matched to a gene: 8. The CDR3 DNA sequence: TGTGCCAGCAGCTTAGGAGGTATAGGGGGCGATGGCTACACCTTC. Residues: CASSLGGIGGDGYTF.

V gene TRBV30 combines with J gene TRBJ1-3; TRBD1 aligns across 7 bases. The CDR3 extends over 13 amino acids. The germline CDR1 and CDR2 sequences are GTSNPN and SVGIG (reference sequence). Trimming at V came to 1 base and at J to 9 bases, leaving 6 bases not matched to a gene. DNA for the CDR3: TGTGCCTGGAGTGCCAACAGGGGATCCACCATATATTTT. Translation: CAWSANRGSTIYF.

V is TRBV19 and J is TRBJ1-5; no firm D call. Germline CDR1 LNHDA, CDR2 SQIVND (reference sequence). The CDR3 totals 16 residues. V lost 3 bases and J lost 2, with 14 bases in between. The CDR3 bases are TGTGCCAGTAGTATTGATGGTGTCGGGGGCAATCAGCCCCAGCATTTT. This codes for CASSIDGVGGNQPQHF.